This TCR beta chain is drawn from a study of blood T cell repertoires in COVID-19. For the study at large: The cDNA or gDNA used as material had been derived from T cells, B-cell-depleted T cells, or PBMCs.

In the authors' workflow: Reference gene primers were amplified, and this amplification served to estimate nucleated cell counts. Produced via immunoSEQ multiplex PCR; TCRdb's table is partial and in-frame only. The DNA gave D and trimming, while V, J and clone size come from that table. The sample lists 150,000 to 200,000 clones, 89% seen once, with about 0.8% in the top ten. Trimming pared 5 bases from V and 8 bases from J, leaving 19 bases between. The CDR3 is 15 amino acids. CDR1 and CDR2 from the germline V gene are MNHEY and SMNVEV (reference sequence). Participants spanned ages about 18 to 90 years and resided in 20 to 25 US areas. Two negative PCRs, clearance, or symptom resolution characterized the recovered Cohort 3 donors.

The chain has TRBV27 and TRBJ2-1, with unresolved D. This TCR was sampled from a woman aged 18 to 35 who had recovered from COVID-19. Sequencing was performed on PBMCs or T cells enriched from blood (not recorded which). CDR3 in amino acids: CASSPPKPRGDEQFF. The CDR3 DNA is TGTGCCAGCAGTCCTCCAAAACCCAGAGGCGATGAGCAGTTCTTC.